The 5 T cell receptor beta chains below were found in one sample sequenced in a study of shared clonotypes between healthy human individuals. Data came from immunoSEQ multiplex PCR; TCRdb stores just in-frame clones and leaves some out. The sample lists over 2 million clones; roughly 94% were seen once. Specimen: naive CD4+ T cells sorted from blood. The subset denotes: CD45RA+ positively selected. These receptors were taken from a man between 18 and 29 years old in good health.

The rearrangement joins TRBV19 to TRBJ2-7; TRBD2 matches at 9 bases. There are 15 residues in the CDR3. After removal of 4 bases from V and 4 bases from J, the junction contained 8 bases not matched to a gene. CDR1 and CDR2 (germline): LNHDA, SQIVND (reference sequence). CDR3 nucleotides: TGTGCCAGTAGTAGGTCCGGGCTAGCGGGATACGAGCAGTACTTC. It codes for CASSRSGLAGYEQYF.

The V and J genes are TRBV7-2 and TRBJ2-5; 7 positions match TRBD1. The CDR3 contains 15 residues. J was trimmed by 5 bases and V by 2 bases; bases with no gene match: 8. The germline V gene has CDR1 SGHTA and CDR2 FQGNSA. The CDR3 coding sequence is TGTGCCAGCAGCTTATCCCCCGACAGGGCCGAGACCCAGTACTTC. Its protein is CASSLSPDRAETQYF.

The chain has TRBV2 and TRBJ1-1; no definite D call. The germline gives CDR1 SNHLY, CDR2 FYNNEI. This CDR3 is built from 11 residues. Between the trimmed V and J ends, which lost 6 bases and 5 bases, there was a span of 7 bases. CDR3 sequence reads: CASSSGTEAFF. The CDR3 DNA is TGTGCCAGCAGCTCTGGAACTGAAGCTTTCTTT.

This chain connects TRBV1 to TRBJ1-4; TRBD1, the table's D call, lacks a check against the DNA. TRBV1 is a pseudogene segment. CDR3 length equals 16 residues. As DNA, the CDR3 is TGCACCAGCAGCCAAGTTCGAAGGGGCACAAATGAAAAACTGTTTTTT. Its protein is CTSSQVRRGTNEKLFF.

The V call is TRBV30, the J call TRBJ2-5; D not resolved. The CDR3 loop spans 12 amino acids. The ends were cut back, 1 base at V and 7 bases at J, with 10 bases in the middle. Germline-derived CDR1 and CDR2 are GTSNPN and SVGIG (reference sequence). The CDR3, as DNA: TGTGCCTGGAGTGAGTCCGCGATGACCCAGTACTTC. Protein: CAWSESAMTQYF.